Following are 20 T cell receptor beta chains from one sample sequenced in a study of blood T cell repertoires in COVID-19. The table came from immunoSEQ multiplex PCR; TCRdb's copy has only in-frame clones and leaves some out. The table has 55,000 to 80,000 clones, more than 80% seen once. The sequencing sample was made of peripheral blood. These receptors were collected from a man between 45 and 60 years old with acute or convalescent COVID-19.

This clone has a single count. The V and J genes are TRBV11-3 and TRBJ2-1; 11 nucleotides line up with TRBD2. The CDR3 contains 12 residues. Germline V gene lookup returns CDR1 SGHNT and CDR2 YENEEA. With V trimmed by 7 bases and J by 10 bases, 3 bases remained unmatched. The CDR3 coding sequence is TGTGCCAGCATCGGGACTAGCGGAGAGCAGTTCTTC. As protein: CASIGTSGEQFF.

This chain joins TRBV4-2 and TRBJ2-1; 10 nucleotides align to TRBD1. The V gene's germline CDR1 is LGHNA and CDR2 YNFKEQ. The CDR3 spans 18 residues. After removal of 3 bases from V and 5 bases from J, the junction contained 13 bases not matched to a gene. The CDR3 coding sequence is TGTGCCAGCAGCCAGTCAGGGACAGGGGCCTTAATAAACAATGAGCAGTTCTTC. Encoded protein: CASSQSGTGALINNEQFF.

The chain uses TRBV5-5 and TRBJ1-4; D perhaps matches TRBD1 (5 bases). Germline values: CDR1 SGHKS, CDR2 YYEKEE (reference sequence). V was shortened by 5 bases and J by 7 bases, with 15 bases between the two germline ends. The CDR3 has 14 amino acids. This CDR3 is CASRQGAGSEKLFF. For the CDR3, the DNA is TGTGCCAGCAGGCAGGGTGCCGGGTCTGAAAAACTGTTTTTT. The whole variable domain, remainder taken from reference TRBV5-5 and TRBJ1-4, is DAGVTQSPTHLIKTRGQQVTLRCSPISGHKSVSWYQQVLGQGPQFIFQYYEKEERGRGNFPDRFSARQFPNYSSELNVNALLLGDSALYLCASRQGAGSEKLFFGSGTQLSVL.

In its sample, this clone was seen a few times. The rearrangement uses TRBV7-8 and TRBJ1-1; D ambiguous. Germline V gene sequence: CDR1 SGHVS, CDR2 FQNEAQ. The CDR3 has 13 amino acids. Trimming cost V 2 bases and J 0 bases, with 4 bases left between them. The chain's CDR3 is CASSLYVNTEAFF. The CDR3 nucleotides read TGTGCCAGCAGCTTATATGTGAACACTGAAGCTTTCTTT.

The chain recombines TRBV6-2 or TRBV6-3 with TRBJ1-5, with D possibly TRBD1 on 5 matching bases. Germline V lookup: CDR1 MNHEY, CDR2 SVGEGT. The CDR3 length is 14 residues. V lost 4 bases and J 7 bases, leaving 14 bases between the germline ends. The CDR3 here is CASSFGGSGQPQHF. The CDR3 nucleotides are TGTGCCAGCAGTTTCGGGGGGTCTGGCCAGCCCCAGCATTTT.

This sequence joins TRBV11-2 and TRBJ2-7; TRBD2 might be the D (6 bases). Germline CDR1 SGHAT, CDR2 FQNNGV. The germline V and J ends were trimmed by 5 bases and 3 bases, with 17 bases remaining between them. The CDR3 spans 15 residues. The CDR3 is CASSEPAGTGYEQYF. In DNA form, the CDR3 reads TGTGCCAGCAGCGAACCAGCCGGGACTGGCTACGAGCAGTACTTC.

This clone appeared once. The chain combines TRBV5-1 with TRBJ2-7, with 9 bases fitting TRBD1. Germline CDR1 reads SGHRS; CDR2 reads YFSETQ. The CDR3 has 17 residues. J was trimmed by 0 bases and V by 0 bases; bases with no gene match: 7. The chain's CDR3 is CASSLGGLGQGSYEQYF. In nucleotides, the CDR3 is TGCGCCAGCAGCTTGGGAGGGTTGGGACAGGGCTCCTACGAGCAGTACTTC. The full variable domain, completed using reference TRBV5-1 and TRBJ2-7, is KAGVTQTPRYLIKTRGQQVTLSCSPISGHRSVSWYQQTPGQGLQFLFEYFSETQRNKGNFPGRFSGRQFSNSRSEMNVSTLELGDSALYLCASSLGGLGQGSYEQYFGPGTRLTVT.

CDR3 loop: CASSARDRGFYEQYF. CDR3 DNA: TGTGCCAGTAGTGCCCGGGACAGGGGTTTCTACGAGCAGTACTTC. The chain links TRBV19 to TRBJ2-7; 10 nucleotides match TRBD1. From germline, CDR1 is LNHDA and CDR2 SQIVND (reference sequence). After removal of 5 bases from V and 3 bases from J, the junction contained 7 bases not matched to a gene. This CDR3 region has 15 residues.

The chain is built from TRBV4-1 and TRBJ2-1; TRBD2 aligns across 8 bases. Trimming removed 4 bases from V and 0 bases from J; junction bases left unmatched: 2. This CDR3 contains 15 residues. Germline V gene lookup returns CDR1 MGHRA and CDR2 YSYEKL. The CDR3 sequence: CASSLTSASYNEQFF. CDR3 nucleotides: TGCGCCAGCAGCCTGACTAGCGCCTCCTACAATGAGCAGTTCTTC.

The V call is TRBV6-2 or TRBV6-3, the J call TRBJ2-7; D not resolved. Germline-derived CDR1 and CDR2 are MNHEY and SVGEGT. This CDR3 contains 11 residues. The ends were cut back, 5 bases at V and 12 bases at J, with 14 bases in the middle. This chain's CDR3 is CASSATGLLYF. The CDR3 bases are TGTGCCAGCAGTGCTACCGGGTTGTTGTACTTC.

The chain combines TRBV5-1 with TRBJ2-2; 8 bases fit TRBD2. V lost 1 base to trimming and J lost 3 bases; unmatched junction nucleotides: 5. The CDR3 runs to 16 residues. Per the germline V gene, CDR1 is SGHRS and CDR2 is YFSETQ. The CDR3 sequence is CASSLTPAGDTGELFF. The CDR3 bases are TGCGCCAGCAGCTTGACCCCAGCGGGAGACACCGGGGAGCTGTTTTTT.

This clone is a singleton in its sample. J is TRBJ1-1 and V is TRBV28, with no clear D. CDR1 is MDHEN and CDR2 is SYDVKM in the germline V gene. There are 15 residues in the CDR3. Trimming pared 2 bases from V and 1 base from J, leaving 11 bases between. The CDR3 loop reads CASSLVYSGNTEAFF. CDR3 DNA: TGTGCCAGCAGTTTAGTGTACTCCGGGAACACTGAAGCTTTCTTT.

This CDR3 is CATNPTGSGYTF. In DNA, the CDR3 is TGTGCCACCAATCCGACGGGAAGTGGCTACACCTTC. The chain is built from TRBV10-3 and TRBJ1-2, with no clear D. This CDR3 spans 12 amino acids. V was pared by 10 bases and J by 7 bases, with 16 bases between. Germline assignment: CDR1 ENHRY and CDR2 SYGVKD.

The V gene is TRBV30, the J gene TRBJ2-7; D unresolved. The CDR3 consists of 14 residues. Looked up from germline, CDR1 is GTSNPN and CDR2 is SVGIG (reference sequence). Trimming removed 4 bases from V and 0 bases from J, with 13 bases in between. CDR3 nucleotides: TGTGCCTGGATCCGTCCGGGTCACTCCTACGAGCAGTACTTC. Translation gives CAWIRPGHSYEQYF.

The chain combines TRBV4-3 with TRBJ1-3; tentatively, D is TRBD1 (6 bases). CDR1 and CDR2 (germline): LGHNA, YSLEER. V was clipped by 4 bases and J by 0 bases, with 13 bases between them. The CDR3 is 16 residues long. The CDR3 sequence: CASSRVLGGSGNTIYF. CDR3 nucleotides: TGCGCCAGCAGCCGGGTTTTAGGGGGCTCTGGAAACACCATATATTTT.

This chain links TRBV5-8 with TRBJ1-5, with unresolved D. The CDR3 has 15 residues. CDR1 and CDR2 (germline): SGHTS, YDEGEE. The V and J ends lost 4 bases and 3 bases respectively, with 14 bases between them. The CDR3 loop is CASSTLGNPNQPQHF. For the CDR3, the DNA is TGTGCCAGCAGCACCCTAGGAAACCCCAATCAGCCCCAGCATTTT.

CDR3 in amino acids: CASQSLGQGYYEQYV. CDR3 nucleotide sequence: TGTGCCAGCCAGAGCCTGGGACAGGGTTACTACGAGCAGTACGTC. The chain joins TRBV6-6 to TRBJ2-7, with 9 bases lining up with TRBD1. The CDR3 totals 15 residues. Germline V gene lookup returns CDR1 MNHNY and CDR2 SVGAGI (reference sequence). The J segment lost 3 bases and the V segment lost 8 bases, leaving 11 bases of the junction unmatched.

The chain uses TRBV28 and TRBJ2-7; D is possibly TRBD1 (6 bases). Trimming cost V 2 bases and J 1 base, with 15 bases left between them. The CDR3 spans 16 residues. Per germline, CDR1 MDHEN and CDR2 SYDVKM. The CDR3 spells CASSLISLGTSYEQYF. CDR3 bases: TGTGCCAGCAGTTTAATAAGCCTAGGGACATCCTACGAGCAGTACTTC.

The chain recombines TRBV6-5 with TRBJ1-2, with D possibly TRBD1 on 5 matching bases. Germline values: CDR1 MNHEY, CDR2 SVGAGI. This CDR3 spans 13 amino acids. V was cut by 5 bases and J by 6 bases, with 13 bases left in between. The DNA of the CDR3 is TGTGCCAGCAGTCCCCGCAGGGTCGATGGCTACACCTTC. Its translation: CASSPRRVDGYTF.

The chain employs TRBV5-1 and TRBJ2-1; the D gene is possibly TRBD2 (6 bases). Germline values: CDR1 SGHRS, CDR2 YFSETQ. The V end lost 0 bases, the J end lost 1 base, and 11 bases lay between the germline ends. CDR3 length: 16 residues. CDR3 sequence (DNA): TGCGCCAGCAGCTTGGAGACGGGAGTTTCCTACAATGAGCAGTTCTTC. This encodes CASSLETGVSYNEQFF.